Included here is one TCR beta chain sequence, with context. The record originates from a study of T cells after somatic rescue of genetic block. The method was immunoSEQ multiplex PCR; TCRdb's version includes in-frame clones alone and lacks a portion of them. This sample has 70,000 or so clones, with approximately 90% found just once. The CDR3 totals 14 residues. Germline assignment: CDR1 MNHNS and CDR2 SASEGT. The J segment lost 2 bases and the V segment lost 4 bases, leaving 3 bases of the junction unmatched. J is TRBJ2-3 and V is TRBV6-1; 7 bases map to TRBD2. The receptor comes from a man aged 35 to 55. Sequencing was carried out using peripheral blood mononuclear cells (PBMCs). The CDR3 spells CASSGGGATDTQYF. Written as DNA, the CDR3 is TGTGCCAGCAGTGGGGGGGGAGCCACAGATACGCAGTATTTT.